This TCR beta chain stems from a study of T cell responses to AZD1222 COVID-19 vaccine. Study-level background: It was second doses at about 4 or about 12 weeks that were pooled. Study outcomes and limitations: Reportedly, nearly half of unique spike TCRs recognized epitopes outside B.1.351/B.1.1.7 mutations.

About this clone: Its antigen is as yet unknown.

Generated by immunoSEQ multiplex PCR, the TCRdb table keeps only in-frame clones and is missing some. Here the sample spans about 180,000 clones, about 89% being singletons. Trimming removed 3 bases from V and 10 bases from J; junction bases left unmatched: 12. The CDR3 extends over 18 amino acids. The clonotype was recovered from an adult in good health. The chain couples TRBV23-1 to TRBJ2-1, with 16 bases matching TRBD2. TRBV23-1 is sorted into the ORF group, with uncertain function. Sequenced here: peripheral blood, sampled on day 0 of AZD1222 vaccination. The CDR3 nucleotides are TGCGCCAGCAGTCAGTTTGGGGGACTAGCGGGAGGGCCGGAAGAGCAGTTCTTC. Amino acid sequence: CASSQFGGLAGGPEEQFF.